This T cell receptor beta chain was sequenced in a study of cytomegalovirus exposure and HLA in healthy donors. At the level of the study: Among the roughly 400 donors who were genotyped, 70% to 90% fell in the genetic ancestry cluster that is associated with self-reported Caucasian donors. Findings of the study overall: The majority of CMV-associated TCR beta chains were reported as apparently HLA-restricted in a later analysis. As was reported, the classifier diagnosed cytomegalovirus status with high specificity and sensitivity.

The CDR3 has 11 residues. Trimming took 5 bases from V and 11 from J; bases not matched to a gene: 4. The germline CDR1 and CDR2 sequences are SGHTA and FQGNSA. Amplification used 60 Vbeta primers and 13 Jbeta primers. Profiling relied on immunoSEQ multiplex PCR, and the TCRdb table lists in-frame clones only, not all of them. The sample lists 190,000 or so clones, approximately 85% occurring once. About this clone itself: Its antigen remains unknown.

Each donor was nominally healthy when sampled (though unrecorded immune exposures were likely). Sequencing was performed on PBMCs. The TCR was taken from a girl aged 5 to 17 in good health and CMV-seropositive. J is TRBJ1-1 and V is TRBV7-2; 8 bases map to TRBD1. CDR3 sequence (DNA): TGTGCCAGCAGCCCGGACAGGGCGGCTTTCTTT. It yields the protein CASSPDRAAFF. Using reference TRBV7-2 and TRBJ1-1 for the parts outside the CDR3, the full variable domain is GAGVSQSPSNKVTEKGKDVELRCDPISGHTALYWYRQSLGQGLEFLIYFQGNSAPDKSGLPSDRFSAERTGGSVSTLTIQRTQQEDSAVYLCASSPDRAAFFGQGTRLTVV.